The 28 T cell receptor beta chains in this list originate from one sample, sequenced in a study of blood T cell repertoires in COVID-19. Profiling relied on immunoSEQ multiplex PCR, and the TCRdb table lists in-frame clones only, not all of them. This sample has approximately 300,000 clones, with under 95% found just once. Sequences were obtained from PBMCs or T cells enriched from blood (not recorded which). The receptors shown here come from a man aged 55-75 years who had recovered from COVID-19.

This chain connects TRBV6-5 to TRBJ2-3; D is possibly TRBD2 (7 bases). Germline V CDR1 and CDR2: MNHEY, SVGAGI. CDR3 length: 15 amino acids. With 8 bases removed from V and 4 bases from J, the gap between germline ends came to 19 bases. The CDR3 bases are TGTGCCAGCGCCACGGTCGGGGGGCGGGCAGATACGCAGTATTTT. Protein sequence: CASATVGGRADTQYF.

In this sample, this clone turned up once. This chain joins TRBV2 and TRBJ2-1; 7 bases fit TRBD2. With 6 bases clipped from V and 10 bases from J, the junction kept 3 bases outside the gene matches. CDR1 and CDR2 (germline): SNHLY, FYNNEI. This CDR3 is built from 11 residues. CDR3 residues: CASRLSGEQFF. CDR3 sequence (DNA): TGTGCCAGCAGGCTTAGCGGGGAGCAGTTCTTC. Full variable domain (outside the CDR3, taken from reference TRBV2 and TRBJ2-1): EPEVTQTPSHQVTQMGQEVILRCVPISNHLYFYWYRQILGQKVEFLVSFYNNEISEKSEIFDDQFSVERPDGSNFTLKIRSTKLEDSAMYFCASRLSGEQFFGPGTRLTVL.

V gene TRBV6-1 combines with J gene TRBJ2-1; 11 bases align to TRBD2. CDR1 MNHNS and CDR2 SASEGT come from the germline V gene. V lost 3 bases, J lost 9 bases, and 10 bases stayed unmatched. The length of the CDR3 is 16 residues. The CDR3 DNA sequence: TGTGCCAGCAGTGATATAGCGGGAGGGCCGACGCTTGAGCAGTTCTTC. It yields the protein CASSDIAGGPTLEQFF.

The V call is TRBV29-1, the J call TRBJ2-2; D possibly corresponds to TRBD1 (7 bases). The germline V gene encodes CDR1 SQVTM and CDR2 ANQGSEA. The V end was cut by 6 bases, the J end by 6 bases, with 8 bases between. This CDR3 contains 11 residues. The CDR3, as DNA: TGCAGCGTCAGGGGGGCCGGGGAGCTGTTTTTT. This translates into CSVRGAGELFF.

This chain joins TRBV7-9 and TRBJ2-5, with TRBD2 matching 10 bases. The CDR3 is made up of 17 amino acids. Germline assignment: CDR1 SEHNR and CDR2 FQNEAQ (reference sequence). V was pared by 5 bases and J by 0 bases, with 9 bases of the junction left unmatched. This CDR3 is CASSTTTTSGYQETQYF. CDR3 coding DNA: TGTGCCAGCAGCACGACGACGACTAGCGGGTACCAAGAGACCCAGTACTTC.

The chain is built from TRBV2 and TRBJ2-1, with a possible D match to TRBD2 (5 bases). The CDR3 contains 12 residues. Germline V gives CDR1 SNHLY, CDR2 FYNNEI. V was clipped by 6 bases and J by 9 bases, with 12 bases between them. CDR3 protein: CASSPRTPEQFF. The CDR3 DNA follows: TGTGCCAGCAGCCCCCGGACTCCTGAGCAGTTCTTC.

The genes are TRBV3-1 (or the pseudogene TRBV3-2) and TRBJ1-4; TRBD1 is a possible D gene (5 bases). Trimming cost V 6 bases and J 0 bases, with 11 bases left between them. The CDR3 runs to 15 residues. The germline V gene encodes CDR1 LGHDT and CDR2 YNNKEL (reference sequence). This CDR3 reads CASRLSTATNEKLFF. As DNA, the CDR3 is TGTGCCAGCAGGCTCTCGACAGCAACTAATGAAAAACTGTTTTTT.

The CDR3 sequence: CAISETGHYSNQPQHF. The CDR3, as DNA: TGTGCCATCAGTGAGACTGGACATTATAGCAATCAGCCCCAGCATTTT. The gene calls are TRBV10-3 and TRBJ1-5; maybe TRBD1 (5 bases). Germline CDR1 and CDR2: ENHRY and SYGVKD. The CDR3 is made up of 16 amino acids. V gave up 2 bases and J gave up 0 bases, with 11 bases separating them.

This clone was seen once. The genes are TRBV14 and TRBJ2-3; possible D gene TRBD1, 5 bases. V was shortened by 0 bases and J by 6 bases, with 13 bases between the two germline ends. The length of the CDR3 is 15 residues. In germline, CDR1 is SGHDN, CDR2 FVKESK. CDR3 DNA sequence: TGTGCCAGCAGCCAAGACAGGGCCCCTCGCGATACGCAGTATTTT. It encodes CASSQDRAPRDTQYF.

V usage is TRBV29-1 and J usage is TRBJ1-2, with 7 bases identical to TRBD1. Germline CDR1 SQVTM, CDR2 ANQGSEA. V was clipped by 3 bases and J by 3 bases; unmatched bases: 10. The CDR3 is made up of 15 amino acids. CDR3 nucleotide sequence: TGCAGCGTTGACCGACAGGGATTGGGTGACTATGGCTACACCTTC. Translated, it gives CSVDRQGLGDYGYTF.

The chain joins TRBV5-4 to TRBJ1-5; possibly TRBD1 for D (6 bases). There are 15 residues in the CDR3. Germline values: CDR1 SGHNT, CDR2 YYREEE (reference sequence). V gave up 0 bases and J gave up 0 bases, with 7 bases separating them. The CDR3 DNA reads TGTGCCAGCAGCTTGGGGACAGATAGCAATCAGCCCCAGCATTTT. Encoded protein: CASSLGTDSNQPQHF.

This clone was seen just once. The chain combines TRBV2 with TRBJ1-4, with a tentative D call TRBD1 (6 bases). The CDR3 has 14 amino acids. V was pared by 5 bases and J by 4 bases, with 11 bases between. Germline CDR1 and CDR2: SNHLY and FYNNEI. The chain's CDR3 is CASSRTAFNEKLFF. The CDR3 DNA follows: TGTGCCAGCAGTCGGACAGCCTTTAATGAAAAACTGTTTTTT.

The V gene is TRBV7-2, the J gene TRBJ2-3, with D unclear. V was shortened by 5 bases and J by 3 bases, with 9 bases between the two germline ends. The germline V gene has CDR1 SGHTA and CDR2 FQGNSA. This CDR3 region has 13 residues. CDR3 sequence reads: CASSTQKTDTQYF. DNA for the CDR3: TGTGCCAGCAGCACACAGAAGACAGATACGCAGTATTTT. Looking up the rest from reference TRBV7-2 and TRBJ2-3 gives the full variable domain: GAGVSQSPSNKVTEKGKDVELRCDPISGHTALYWYRQSLGQGLEFLIYFQGNSAPDKSGLPSDRFSAERTGGSVSTLTIQRTQQEDSAVYLCASSTQKTDTQYFGPGTRLTVL.

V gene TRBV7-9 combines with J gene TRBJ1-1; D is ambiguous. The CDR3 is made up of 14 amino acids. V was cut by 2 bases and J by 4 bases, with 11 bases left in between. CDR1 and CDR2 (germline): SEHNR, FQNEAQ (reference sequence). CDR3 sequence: CASSLMEGGTEAFF. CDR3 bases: TGTGCCAGCAGCTTAATGGAGGGTGGCACTGAAGCTTTCTTT.

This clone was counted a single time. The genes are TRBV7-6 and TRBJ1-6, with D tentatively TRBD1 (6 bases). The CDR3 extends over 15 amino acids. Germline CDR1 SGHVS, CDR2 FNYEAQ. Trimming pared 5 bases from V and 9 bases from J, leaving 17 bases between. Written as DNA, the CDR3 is TGTGCCAGCAGCCAGGGTTCGACAGGTGGTTCACCCCTCCACTTT. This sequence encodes CASSQGSTGGSPLHF.

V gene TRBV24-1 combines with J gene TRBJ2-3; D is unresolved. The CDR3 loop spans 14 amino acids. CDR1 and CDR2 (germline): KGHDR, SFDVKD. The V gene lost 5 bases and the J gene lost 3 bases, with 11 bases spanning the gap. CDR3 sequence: CATSGTRETDTQYF. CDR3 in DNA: TGTGCCACCAGTGGTACCCGAGAGACAGATACGCAGTATTTT.

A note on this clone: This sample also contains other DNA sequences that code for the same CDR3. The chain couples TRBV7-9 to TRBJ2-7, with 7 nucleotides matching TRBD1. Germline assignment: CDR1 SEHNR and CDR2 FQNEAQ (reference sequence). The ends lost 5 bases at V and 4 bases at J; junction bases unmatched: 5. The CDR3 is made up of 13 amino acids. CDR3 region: CASSPWTGYEQYF. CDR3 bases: TGTGCCAGCAGCCCCTGGACAGGATACGAGCAGTACTTC.

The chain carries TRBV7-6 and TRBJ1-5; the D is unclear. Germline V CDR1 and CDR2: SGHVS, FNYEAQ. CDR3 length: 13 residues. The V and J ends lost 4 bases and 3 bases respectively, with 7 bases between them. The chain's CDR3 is CASSSYVNQPQHF. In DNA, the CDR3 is TGTGCCAGCAGCTCTTATGTCAATCAGCCCCAGCATTTT.

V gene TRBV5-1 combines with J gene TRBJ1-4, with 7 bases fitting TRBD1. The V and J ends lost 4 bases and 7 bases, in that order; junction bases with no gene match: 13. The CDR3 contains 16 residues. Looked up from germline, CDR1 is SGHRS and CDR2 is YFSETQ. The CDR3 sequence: CASSLFGDRDPEKLFF. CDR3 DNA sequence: TGCGCCAGCAGCCTGTTTGGTGACAGGGACCCTGAAAAACTGTTTTTT.

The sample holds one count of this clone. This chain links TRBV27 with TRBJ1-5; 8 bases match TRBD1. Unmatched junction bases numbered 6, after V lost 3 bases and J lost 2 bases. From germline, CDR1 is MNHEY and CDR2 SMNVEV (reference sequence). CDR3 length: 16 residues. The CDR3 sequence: CASSFRGQIGNQPQHF. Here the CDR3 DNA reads TGTGCCAGCAGTTTCAGGGGGCAGATTGGCAATCAGCCCCAGCATTTT.

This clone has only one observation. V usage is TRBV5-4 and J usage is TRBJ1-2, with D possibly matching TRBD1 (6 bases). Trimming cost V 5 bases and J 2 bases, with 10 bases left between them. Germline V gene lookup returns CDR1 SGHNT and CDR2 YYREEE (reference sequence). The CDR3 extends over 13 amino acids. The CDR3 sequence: CASSQTGNYGYTF. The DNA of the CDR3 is TGTGCCAGCAGTCAGACAGGAAACTATGGCTACACCTTC.

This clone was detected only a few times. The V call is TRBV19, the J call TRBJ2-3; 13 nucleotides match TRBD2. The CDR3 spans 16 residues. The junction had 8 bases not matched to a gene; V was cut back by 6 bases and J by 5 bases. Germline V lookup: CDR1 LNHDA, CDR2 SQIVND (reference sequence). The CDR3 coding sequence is TGTGCCAGTAGGTCGTCACTAGCGGGAGGGGTAGATACGCAGTATTTT. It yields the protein CASRSSLAGGVDTQYF. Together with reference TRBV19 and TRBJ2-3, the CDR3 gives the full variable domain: DGGITQSPKYLFRKEGQNVTLSCEQNLNHDAMYWYRQDPGQGLRLIYYSQIVNDFQKGDIAEGYSVSREKKESFPLTVTSAQKNPTAFYLCASRSSLAGGVDTQYFGPGTRLTVL.

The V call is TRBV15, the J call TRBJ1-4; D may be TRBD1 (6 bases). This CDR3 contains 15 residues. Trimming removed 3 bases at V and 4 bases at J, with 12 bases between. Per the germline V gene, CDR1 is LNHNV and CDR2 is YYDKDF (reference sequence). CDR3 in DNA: TGTGCCACCAGCAGTGACAGGTCCCGTAATGAAAAACTGTTTTTT. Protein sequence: CATSSDRSRNEKLFF.

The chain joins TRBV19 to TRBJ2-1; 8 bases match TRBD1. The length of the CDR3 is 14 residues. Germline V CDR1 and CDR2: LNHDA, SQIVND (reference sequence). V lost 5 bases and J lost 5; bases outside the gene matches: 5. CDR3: CASSYGQGHNEQFF. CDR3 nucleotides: TGTGCCAGTAGTTATGGACAGGGTCACAATGAGCAGTTCTTC.

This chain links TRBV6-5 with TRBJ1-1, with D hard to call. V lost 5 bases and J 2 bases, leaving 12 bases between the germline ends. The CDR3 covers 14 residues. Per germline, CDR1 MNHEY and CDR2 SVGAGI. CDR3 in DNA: TGTGCCAGCAGTCGCCGAGGGATTAACACTGAAGCTTTCTTT. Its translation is CASSRRGINTEAFF.

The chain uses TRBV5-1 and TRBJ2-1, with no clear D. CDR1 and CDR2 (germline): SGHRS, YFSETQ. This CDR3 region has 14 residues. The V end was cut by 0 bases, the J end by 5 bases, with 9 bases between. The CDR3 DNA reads TGCGCCAGCAGCTTGGCACCAGAAAACAATGAGCAGTTCTTC. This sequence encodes CASSLAPENNEQFF. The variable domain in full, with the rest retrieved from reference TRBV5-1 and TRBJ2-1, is KAGVTQTPRYLIKTRGQQVTLSCSPISGHRSVSWYQQTPGQGLQFLFEYFSETQRNKGNFPGRFSGRQFSNSRSEMNVSTLELGDSALYLCASSLAPENNEQFFGPGTRLTVL.

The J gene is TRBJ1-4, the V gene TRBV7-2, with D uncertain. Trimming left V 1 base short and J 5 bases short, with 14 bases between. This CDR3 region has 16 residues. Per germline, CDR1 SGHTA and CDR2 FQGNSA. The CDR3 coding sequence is TGTGCCAGCAGCTTAGTCAGTGGGCAGTCGAATGAAAAACTGTTTTTT. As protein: CASSLVSGQSNEKLFF.

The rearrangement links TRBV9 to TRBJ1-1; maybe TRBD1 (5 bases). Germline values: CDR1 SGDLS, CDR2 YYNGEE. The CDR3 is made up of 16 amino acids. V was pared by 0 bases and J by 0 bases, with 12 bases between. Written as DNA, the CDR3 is TGTGCCAGCAGCGTAGCTGGGGCGATAATGAACACTGAAGCTTTCTTT. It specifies CASSVAGAIMNTEAFF. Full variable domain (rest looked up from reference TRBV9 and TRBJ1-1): DSGVTQTPKHLITATGQRVTLRCSPRSGDLSVYWYQQSLDQGLQFLIQYYNGEERAKGNILERFSAQQFPDLHSELNLSSLELGDSALYFCASSVAGAIMNTEAFFGQGTRLTVV.